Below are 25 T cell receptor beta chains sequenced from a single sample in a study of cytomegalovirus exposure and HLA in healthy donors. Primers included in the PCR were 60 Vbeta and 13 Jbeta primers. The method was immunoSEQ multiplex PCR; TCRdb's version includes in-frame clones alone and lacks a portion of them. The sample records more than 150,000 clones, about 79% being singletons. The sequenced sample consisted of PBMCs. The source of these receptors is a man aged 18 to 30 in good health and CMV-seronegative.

The CDR3 spells CASSDTPTDRAYSNQPQHF. In nucleotides, the CDR3 is TGTGCCAGCAGTGATACCCCCACGGACAGGGCTTATAGCAATCAGCCCCAGCATTTT. The rearrangement joins TRBV6-4 to TRBJ1-5; 8 bases are shared with TRBD1. There are 19 residues in the CDR3. From germline, CDR1 is MRHNA and CDR2 SNTAGT. V dropped 3 bases and J dropped 0; count of bases not matched to a gene: 13.

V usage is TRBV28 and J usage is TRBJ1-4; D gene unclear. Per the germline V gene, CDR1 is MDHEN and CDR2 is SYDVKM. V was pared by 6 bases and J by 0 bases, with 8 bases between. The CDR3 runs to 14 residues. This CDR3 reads CASSRDATNEKLFF. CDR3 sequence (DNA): TGTGCCAGCAGCCGGGATGCAACTAATGAAAAACTGTTTTTT.

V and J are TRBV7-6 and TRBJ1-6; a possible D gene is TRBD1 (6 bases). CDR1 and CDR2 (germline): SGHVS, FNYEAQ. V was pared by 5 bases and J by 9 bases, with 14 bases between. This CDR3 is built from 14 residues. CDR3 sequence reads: CASSPDRPSSPLHF. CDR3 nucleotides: TGTGCCAGCAGCCCCGACAGGCCCAGTTCACCCCTCCACTTT.

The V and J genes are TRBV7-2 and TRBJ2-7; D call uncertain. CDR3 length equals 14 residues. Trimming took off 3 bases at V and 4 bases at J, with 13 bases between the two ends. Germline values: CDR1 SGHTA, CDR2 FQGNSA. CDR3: CASSLGRSTYEQYF. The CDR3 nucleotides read TGTGCCAGCAGCTTGGGCAGGTCCACTTACGAGCAGTACTTC.

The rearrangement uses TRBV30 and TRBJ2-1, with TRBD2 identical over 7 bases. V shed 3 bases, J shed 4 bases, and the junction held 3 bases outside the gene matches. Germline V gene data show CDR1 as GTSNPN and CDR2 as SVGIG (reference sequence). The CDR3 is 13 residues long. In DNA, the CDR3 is TGTGCCTGGAGCCTAGCGGTATACAATGAGCAGTTCTTC. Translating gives CAWSLAVYNEQFF.

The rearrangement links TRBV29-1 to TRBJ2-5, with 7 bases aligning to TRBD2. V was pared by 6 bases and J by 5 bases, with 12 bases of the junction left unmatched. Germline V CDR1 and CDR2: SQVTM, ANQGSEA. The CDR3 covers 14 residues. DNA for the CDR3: TGCAGCGTGCGGGGAGGGGTCCCATGGGAGACCCAGTACTTC. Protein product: CSVRGGVPWETQYF.

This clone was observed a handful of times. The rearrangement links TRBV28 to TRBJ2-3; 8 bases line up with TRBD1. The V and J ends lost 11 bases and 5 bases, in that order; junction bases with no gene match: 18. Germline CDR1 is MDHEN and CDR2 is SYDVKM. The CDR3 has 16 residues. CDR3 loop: CAAGLSRGRDLDTQYF. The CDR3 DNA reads TGTGCCGCAGGCCTCAGCAGGGGGCGCGATTTAGATACGCAGTATTTT.

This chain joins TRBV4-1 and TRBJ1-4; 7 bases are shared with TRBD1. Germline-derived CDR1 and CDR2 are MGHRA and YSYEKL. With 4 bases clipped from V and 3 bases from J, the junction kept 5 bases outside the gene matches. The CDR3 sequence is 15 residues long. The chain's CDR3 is CASSPWGQPNEKLFF. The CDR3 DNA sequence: TGCGCCAGCAGCCCCTGGGGACAGCCTAATGAAAAACTGTTTTTT.

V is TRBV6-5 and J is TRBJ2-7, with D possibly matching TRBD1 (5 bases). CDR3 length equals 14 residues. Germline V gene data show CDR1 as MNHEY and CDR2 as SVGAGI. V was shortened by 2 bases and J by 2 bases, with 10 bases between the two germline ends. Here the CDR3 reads CASSYKGNPYEQYF. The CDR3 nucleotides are TGTGCCAGCAGTTACAAGGGGAATCCCTACGAGCAGTACTTC.

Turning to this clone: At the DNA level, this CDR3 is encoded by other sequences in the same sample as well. The CDR3 region is CASSPTGGPYNEQFF. In DNA, the CDR3 is TGTGCCAGCAGCCCGACGGGGGGGCCCTACAATGAGCAGTTCTTC. The genes are TRBV7-3 and TRBJ2-1; 8 bases line up with TRBD2. Looked up from germline, CDR1 is SGHTA and CDR2 is FQGTGA. The CDR3 totals 15 residues. The V gene end was trimmed by 5 bases and the J gene end by 2 bases; junction bases not matched to a gene: 5.

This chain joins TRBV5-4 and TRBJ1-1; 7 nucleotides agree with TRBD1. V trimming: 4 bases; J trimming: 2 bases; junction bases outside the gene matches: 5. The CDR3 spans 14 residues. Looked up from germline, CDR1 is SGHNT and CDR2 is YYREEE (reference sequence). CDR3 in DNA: TGTGCCAGCAGCGAAGGACAGGCAAACACTGAAGCTTTCTTT. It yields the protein CASSEGQANTEAFF. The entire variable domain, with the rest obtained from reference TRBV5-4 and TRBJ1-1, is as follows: ETGVTQSPTHLIKTRGQQVTLRCSSQSGHNTVSWYQQALGQGPQFIFQYYREEENGRGNFPPRFSGLQFPNYSSELNVNALELDDSALYLCASSEGQANTEAFFGQGTRLTVV.

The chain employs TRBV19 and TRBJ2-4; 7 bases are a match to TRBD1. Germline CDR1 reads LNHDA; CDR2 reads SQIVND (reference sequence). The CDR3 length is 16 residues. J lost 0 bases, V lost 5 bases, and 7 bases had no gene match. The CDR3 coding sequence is TGTGCCAGTAGTTTGGGACAGCGTCTAGCCAAAAACATTCAGTACTTC. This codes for CASSLGQRLAKNIQYF.

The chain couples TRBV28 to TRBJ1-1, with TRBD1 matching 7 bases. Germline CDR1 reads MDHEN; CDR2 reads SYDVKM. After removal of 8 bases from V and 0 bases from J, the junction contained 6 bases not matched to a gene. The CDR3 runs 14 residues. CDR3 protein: CASCAGGMNTEAFF. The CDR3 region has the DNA TGTGCCAGCTGTGCAGGGGGGATGAACACTGAAGCTTTCTTT. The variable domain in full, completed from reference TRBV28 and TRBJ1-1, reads DVKVTQSSRYLVKRTGEKVFLECVQDMDHENMFWYRQDPGLGLRLIYFSYDVKMKEKGDIPEGYSVSREKKERFSLILESASTNQTSMYLCASCAGGMNTEAFFGQGTRLTVV.

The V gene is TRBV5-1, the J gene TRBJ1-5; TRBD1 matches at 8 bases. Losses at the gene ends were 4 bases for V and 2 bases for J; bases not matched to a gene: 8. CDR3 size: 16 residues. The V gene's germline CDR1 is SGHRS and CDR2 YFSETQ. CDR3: CASSPDGQGGNQPQHF. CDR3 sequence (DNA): TGCGCCAGCAGCCCGGATGGACAGGGCGGCAATCAGCCCCAGCATTTT.

Written as DNA, the CDR3 is TGCGCCAGCAGCTCATTGCAGGCCCTCACAGATACGCAGTATTTT. It translates to CASSSLQALTDTQYF. The V call is TRBV5-1, the J call TRBJ2-3; D uncertain. Trimming stripped 3 bases from V and 2 bases from J, with 13 bases between. CDR1 and CDR2 from the germline V gene are SGHRS and YFSETQ. The CDR3 totals 15 residues. Based on the CDR3 plus reference TRBV5-1 and TRBJ2-3, the full variable domain is KAGVTQTPRYLIKTRGQQVTLSCSPISGHRSVSWYQQTPGQGLQFLFEYFSETQRNKGNFPGRFSGRQFSNSRSEMNVSTLELGDSALYLCASSSLQALTDTQYFGPGTRLTVL.

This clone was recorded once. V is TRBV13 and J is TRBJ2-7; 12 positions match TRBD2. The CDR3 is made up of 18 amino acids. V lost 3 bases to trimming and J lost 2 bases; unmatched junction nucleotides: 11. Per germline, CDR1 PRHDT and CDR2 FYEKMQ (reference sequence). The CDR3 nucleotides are TGTGCCAGCAGCTTGGTGCCCCTACTAGCGGGAGGCCCCTACGAGCAGTACTTC. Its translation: CASSLVPLLAGGPYEQYF.

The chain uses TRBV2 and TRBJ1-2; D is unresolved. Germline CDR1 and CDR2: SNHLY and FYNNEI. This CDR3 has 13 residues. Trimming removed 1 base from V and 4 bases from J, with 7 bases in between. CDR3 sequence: CASSEVGLYGYTF. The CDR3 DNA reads TGTGCCAGCAGTGAAGTGGGCCTCTATGGCTACACCTTC. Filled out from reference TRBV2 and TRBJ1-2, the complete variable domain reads EPEVTQTPSHQVTQMGQEVILRCVPISNHLYFYWYRQILGQKVEFLVSFYNNEISEKSEIFDDQFSVERPDGSNFTLKIRSTKLEDSAMYFCASSEVGLYGYTFGSGTRLTVV.

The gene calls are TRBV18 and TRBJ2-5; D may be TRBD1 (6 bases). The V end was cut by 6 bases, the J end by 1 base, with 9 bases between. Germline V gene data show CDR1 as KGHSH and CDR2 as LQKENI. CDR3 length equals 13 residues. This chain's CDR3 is CASSRDIQETQYF. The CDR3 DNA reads TGTGCCAGCTCCCGGGACATCCAAGAGACCCAGTACTTC. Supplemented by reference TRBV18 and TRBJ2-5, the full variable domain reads NAGVMQNPRHLVRRRGQEARLRCSPMKGHSHVYWYRQLPEEGLKFMVYLQKENIIDESGMPKERFSAEFPKEGPSILRIQQVVRGDSAAYFCASSRDIQETQYFGPGTRLLVL.

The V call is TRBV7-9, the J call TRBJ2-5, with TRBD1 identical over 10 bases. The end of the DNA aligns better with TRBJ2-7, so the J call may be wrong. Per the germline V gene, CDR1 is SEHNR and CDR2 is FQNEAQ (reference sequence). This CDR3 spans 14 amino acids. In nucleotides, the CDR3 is TGTGCCAGCAGCCACCGGGACAGGGGACACGAGCAGTACTTC. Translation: CASSHRDRGHEQYF.

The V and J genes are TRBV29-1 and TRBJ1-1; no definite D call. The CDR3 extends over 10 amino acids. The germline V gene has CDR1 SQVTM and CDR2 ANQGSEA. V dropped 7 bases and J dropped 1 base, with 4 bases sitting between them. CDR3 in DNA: TGCAGCGCGAGGAACACTGAAGCTTTCTTT. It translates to CSARNTEAFF.

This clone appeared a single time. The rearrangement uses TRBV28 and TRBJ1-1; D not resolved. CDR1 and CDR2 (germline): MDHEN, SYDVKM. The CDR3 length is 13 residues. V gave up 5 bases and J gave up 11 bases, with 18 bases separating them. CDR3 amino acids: CASSEGGPPRAFF. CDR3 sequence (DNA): TGTGCCAGCAGTGAGGGTGGTCCGCCTCGTGCTTTCTTT.

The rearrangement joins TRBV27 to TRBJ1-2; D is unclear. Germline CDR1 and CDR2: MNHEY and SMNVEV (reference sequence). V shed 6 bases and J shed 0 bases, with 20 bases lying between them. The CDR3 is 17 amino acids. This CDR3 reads CASSRSAGERPNYGYTF. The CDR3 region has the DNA TGTGCCAGCAGCCGATCCGCCGGGGAGAGGCCTAACTATGGCTACACCTTC.

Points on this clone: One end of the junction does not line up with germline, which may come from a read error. As DNA, the CDR3 is TGTGCCAGCAGTTCCCTGGGCACCTTGACTAATCCACCCCTCCACTTT. Translation: CASSSLGTLTNPPLHF. The V call is TRBV6-5, the J call TRBJ1-6; D uncertain. The germline CDR1 and CDR2 sequences are MNHEY and SVGAGI. This CDR3 region has 16 residues.

The CDR3, as DNA: TGTGCCAGCAGTTTAGCGGGGGGTCATCAGCCCCAGCATTTT. Translating gives CASSLAGGHQPQHF. V usage is TRBV28 and J usage is TRBJ1-5, with D possibly matching TRBD1 (5 bases). The CDR3 sequence is 14 residues long. Germline CDR1 and CDR2: MDHEN and SYDVKM. V lost 2 bases to trimming and J lost 5 bases, with 10 bases between them.

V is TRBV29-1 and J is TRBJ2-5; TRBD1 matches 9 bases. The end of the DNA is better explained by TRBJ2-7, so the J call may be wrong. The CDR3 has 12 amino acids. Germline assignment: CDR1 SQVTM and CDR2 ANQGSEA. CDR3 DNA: TGCAGCGTTGTGGGACAGGGCTACGAGCAGTACTTC. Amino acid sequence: CSVVGQGYEQYF.